These T cell receptor beta chains were read from a single sample in a study of shared clonotypes between healthy human individuals. The data were produced by immunoSEQ multiplex PCR, yet TCRdb's version contains in-frame clones alone and is incomplete. The sample includes hundreds of thousands of clones, around 75% of them seen just once. Sequencing was carried out using PBMCs. These receptor sequences come from a woman between 35 and 50 years old in good health. Some clones in this sample may be carry-over from other donors' samples. CDR3s include the opening cysteine and the closing phenylalanine or tryptophan. The D gene is left open where the match is weak. For some rows the clone size is stated as once, few or many, or as a class when expanded; others skip it.

>TRBV9|.|TRBJ2-7|.
CASSGGATDPYEQYF
TGTGCCAGCAGCGGAGGGGCCACGGACCCCTACGAGCAGTACTTC
>TRBV7-2|TRBD2|TRBJ2-3|.
CASSVGLAADTQYF
TGTGCCAGCAGCGTGGGACTAGCTGCAGATACGCAGTATTTT
>TRBV5-1|.|TRBJ2-7|.
CASSPTPGSNEQYF
TGCGCCAGCAGCCCTACTCCGGGTAGCAACGAGCAGTACTTC
>TRBV7-8|.|TRBJ1-5|.
CASSFSPGGAEQPQHF
TGTGCCAGCAGCTTCAGCCCGGGAGGCGCAGAGCAGCCCCAGCATTTT
>TRBV27|.|TRBJ2-6|.
CASTLGTRVRSGANVLTF
TGTGCCAGCACCCTCGGGACAAGGGTGCGCTCTGGGGCCAACGTCCTGACTTTC
>TRBV12-2|.|TRBJ1-2|many
CASRLVLESGTANYGYTF
TGTGCAAGTCGCTTAGTGCTGGAAAGCGGGACCGCCAACTATGGCTACACCTTC
>TRBV28|.|TRBJ1-3|.
CASSLSGSGLSGNTIYF
TGTGCCAGCAGTTTGTCAGGGTCGGGCCTATCTGGAAACACCATATATTTT
>TRBV7-8|.|TRBJ2-4|few
CASSLAQGGGNIQYF
TGTGCCAGCAGCTTAGCGCAAGGCGGCGGAAACATTCAGTACTTC
>TRBV11-2|TRBD1|TRBJ1-1|.
CASSADRSGGAFF
TGTGCCAGCAGCGCGGACAGGTCGGGTGGGGCTTTCTTT
>TRBV28|.|TRBJ1-1|.
CASSLGYRTEAFF
TGTGCCAGCAGTTTAGGCTACAGAACTGAAGCTTTCTTT
>TRBV5-1|TRBD1|TRBJ1-3|.
CASSSGQGPGGNTIYF
TGCGCCAGCAGCTCGGGACAGGGGCCTGGTGGAAACACCATATATTTT
>TRBV7-2|TRBD2|TRBJ2-7|many
CASSLGGGSSYEQYF
TGTGCCAGCAGCTTAGGGGGCGGGAGCTCCTACGAGCAGTACTTC
>TRBV7-3|.|TRBJ2-1|.
CASSLEGRNEQFF
TGTGCCAGCAGCTTAGAGGGGAGGAATGAGCAGTTCTTC
>TRBV6-1|TRBD1|TRBJ2-2|.
CASKDRVNTGELFF
TGTGCCAGCAAGGACAGGGTGAACACCGGGGAGCTGTTTTTT
>TRBV2|.|TRBJ2-5|many
CASSSDGTLGETQYF
TGTGCCAGCAGTTCGGACGGGACACTTGGTGAGACCCAGTACTTC
>TRBV21-1|.|TRBJ2-1|.
CASSPHGWGSGSYNEQFF
.
>TRBV28|.|TRBJ2-2|.
CASSFRPVTTGELFF
TGTGCCAGCAGTTTTAGGCCAGTGACTACCGGGGAGCTGTTTTTT
>TRBV25-1|TRBD2|TRBJ2-3|.
CASSLTSGSIADTQYF
TGTGCCAGCAGTTTAACTAGCGGGAGTATTGCAGATACGCAGTATTTT
>TRBV2|.|TRBJ2-2|.
CASSPLSASGGELFF
TGTGCCAGCAGTCCTCTAAGTGCCTCCGGTGGGGAGCTGTTTTTT
>TRBV5-4|TRBD1|TRBJ1-1|few
CASSLTTGVDTEAFF
TGTGCCAGCAGCTTAACGACAGGGGTGGACACTGAAGCTTTCTTT
>TRBV11-3|.|TRBJ2-1|.
CASSLASGSYNEQFF
TGTGCCAGCAGCTTAGCGTCGGGGTCCTACAATGAGCAGTTCTTC
>TRBV30|.|TRBJ2-5|.
CAWRGGGHQETQYF
TGTGCCTGGAGGGGGGGAGGCCACCAAGAGACCCAGTACTTC
>TRBV7-9|TRBD1|TRBJ2-5|once
CASSYGQVPLGEQYF
TGTGCCAGCAGCTATGGACAGGTACCCCTGGGTGAGCAGTACTTC
>TRBV19|.|TRBJ2-3|.
CASPTDTQYF
TGTGCCAGCCCCACAGATACGCAGTATTTT
>TRBV7-9|TRBD1|TRBJ2-7|few
CASSGTASYEQYF
TGTGCCAGCAGCGGGACAGCATCCTACGAGCAGTACTTC
>TRBV28|.|TRBJ2-7|.
CASSFQAGPYEQYF
TGTGCCAGCAGTTTTCAGGCGGGGCCCTACGAGCAGTACTTC
>TRBV6-5|TRBD1|TRBJ2-4|.
CASRGQGGVKNIQYF
TGTGCCAGCAGGGGACAGGGAGGCGTCAAAAACATTCAGTACTTC
>TRBV5-1|.|TRBJ2-5|.
CASKRGEAQETQYF
TGCGCCAGCAAGCGCGGGGAGGCACAAGAGACCCAGTACTTC
>TRBV9|TRBD2|TRBJ2-7|.
CASSETSGVYEQYF
TGTGCCAGCAGCGAGACTAGCGGAGTCTACGAGCAGTACTTC
>TRBV7-2|TRBD2|TRBJ2-5|.
CASSFLGLARETQYF
TGTGCCAGCAGCTTTCTCGGACTAGCGCGCGAGACCCAGTACTTC
>TRBV10-3|.|TRBJ1-1|.
CAIKEVPLGNTEAFF
TGTGCCATCAAGGAGGTCCCGCTCGGGAACACTGAAGCTTTCTTT
>TRBV19|TRBD2|TRBJ2-5|.
CASSILAGGQETQYF
TGTGCCAGTAGTATTCTAGCGGGAGGGCAGGAGACCCAGTACTTC
>TRBV14|.|TRBJ1-5|few
CASSQAKGPQHF
TGTGCCAGCAGCCAAGCAAAAGGGCCCCAGCATTTT
>TRBV5-1|.|TRBJ2-5|.
CASSLNTGLVETQYF
TGCGCCAGCAGCTTGAATACAGGGTTGGTGGAGACCCAGTACTTC
>TRBV28|.|TRBJ2-7|.
CASSSHRRISSYEHHEQYF
TGTGCCAGCAGTTCGCACCGCAGGATAAGCTCCTACGAGCACCACGAGCAGTACTTC